This is a list of T cell receptor beta chains from one sample in a study of T cell responses to AZD1222 COVID-19 vaccine. Sequencing was performed with immunoSEQ multiplex PCR; in TCRdb, only in-frame clones are kept and a portion is missing. The table includes some 80,000 clones, around three quarters detected once. The sequencing used peripheral blood, collected 28 days after the second dose of the MenACWY control vaccine. The source is an adult who received the MenACWY meningococcal vaccine as a control. The CDR3 runs from the conserved cysteine through the conserved F or W. The order of the fields is J gene, V gene, clone size, D gene, CDR3 protein, CDR3 DNA. A D gene is named only where the DNA matches it firmly. The size entry is marked missing in some rows and otherwise reads once, few, many or a size class.

TRBJ1-2,TRBV7-9,NA,NA,CASTPSAGVYGYTF,TGTGCCAGCACCCCGTCCGCAGGGGTCTATGGCTACACCTTC
TRBJ1-1,TRBV4-3,NA,NA,CASSQGIVVMNTEAFF,TGCGCCAGCAGCCAGGGGATAGTGGTGATGAACACTGAAGCTTTCTTT
TRBJ2-1,TRBV11-1,NA,TRBD2,CASSLRLAGGGGEQFF,TGTGCCAGCAGCTTAAGACTAGCGGGAGGGGGAGGTGAGCAGTTCTTC
TRBJ1-6,TRBV3-1/TRBV3-2,NA,TRBD1,CASSATAGVAGGASPLHF,TGTGCCAGCAGCGCCACAGCGGGCGTGGCAGGGGGAGCTTCACCCCTCCACTTT
TRBJ1-5,TRBV24-1,once,TRBD1,CATSGQGNQPQHF,TGTGCCACCAGTGGACAGGGGAATCAGCCCCAGCATTTT
TRBJ1-1,TRBV5-6,once,TRBD1,CASRLSVGTGSTEAFF,TGTGCCAGCAGATTGAGTGTCGGGACAGGGAGCACTGAAGCTTTCTTT
TRBJ2-1,TRBV10-1,NA,NA,CASSESGISYNEQFF,TGCGCCAGCAGTGAGTCAGGTATCTCCTACAATGAGCAGTTCTTC
TRBJ2-4,TRBV5-4,NA,NA,CASSFHLAKNIQYF,TGTGCCAGCAGCTTTCATCTAGCCAAAAACATTCAGTACTTC
TRBJ2-1,TRBV27,NA,NA,CASSPGTFLGEQFF,TGTGCCAGCAGCCCCGGGACTTTCTTAGGGGAGCAGTTCTTC
TRBJ1-5,TRBV28,NA,NA,CASSLESSNQPQHF,TGTGCCAGCAGTTTAGAGAGTAGCAATCAGCCCCAGCATTTT
TRBJ2-2,TRBV7-2,NA,TRBD2,CASSPPGLAGRGELFF,TGTGCCAGCAGCCCTCCCGGCCTAGCGGGACGGGGGGAGCTGTTTTTT
TRBJ1-4,TRBV7-2,NA,NA,CASSLEHLGKLFF,TGTGCCAGCAGCTTAGAACACCTTGGAAAACTGTTTTTT
TRBJ2-7,TRBV29-1,NA,NA,CSVAPGDPYEQYF,TGCAGCGTGGCACCGGGAGACCCCTACGAGCAGTACTTC
TRBJ1-2,TRBV21-1,NA,NA,CASPRAFRDRDNYGYTF,TGTGCCAGCCCGCGAGCCTTCCGGGACAGGGATAACTATGGCTACACCTTC
TRBJ1-6,TRBV21-1,once,NA,CASSPPGPVPGSPLHF,TGTGCCAGCAGCCCTCCTGGCCCTGTACCTGGTTCACCCCTCCACTTT
TRBJ1-4,TRBV2,NA,NA,CASGGPNEKLFF,TGTGCCAGCGGGGGGCCTAATGAAAAACTGTTTTTT
TRBJ1-1,TRBV4-3,NA,TRBD1,CASSQGHTGGYEAFF,TGCGCCAGCAGCCAGGGACACACAGGGGGATATGAAGCTTTCTTT
TRBJ1-2,TRBV2,NA,NA,CASSDDRNYGYTF,TGTGCCAGCAGTGACGACAGGAACTATGGCTACACCTTC
TRBJ2-7,TRBV7-2,few,TRBD2,CASTPTSGTYEQYF,TGTGCCAGCACCCCCACTAGCGGAACATACGAGCAGTACTTC
TRBJ2-4,TRBV30,NA,NA,CAWSGGGGPRNIQYF,TGTGCCTGGAGTGGAGGGGGAGGGCCTAGAAACATTCAGTACTTC
TRBJ2-5,TRBV7-8,NA,NA,CASSLVARGQETQYF,TGTGCCAGCAGCTTAGTGGCCAGGGGCCAAGAGACCCAGTACTTC
TRBJ2-2,TRBV11-2,NA,NA,CASSLVPAGANTGELFF,TGTGCCAGCAGCTTAGTCCCGGCAGGGGCGAACACCGGGGAGCTGTTTTTT
TRBJ2-6,TRBV5-6,NA,TRBD1,CASSLDRGNSGANVLTF,TGTGCCAGCAGCTTGGACAGGGGGAACTCTGGGGCCAACGTCCTGACTTTC
TRBJ2-7,TRBV18,NA,NA,CASSPVESVEQYF,TGTGCCAGCTCACCCGTTGAATCGGTCGAGCAGTACTTC
TRBJ2-5,TRBV15,NA,TRBD2,CATSTRLAGRQETQYF,TGTGCCACCAGCACCCGACTAGCGGGAAGACAAGAGACCCAGTACTTC
TRBJ1-3,TRBV5-5,NA,NA,CASSLGRTAGNTIYF,TGTGCCAGCAGCTTGGGACGGACAGCTGGAAACACCATATATTTT
TRBJ2-7,TRBV28,NA,TRBD1,CASMTGTGGREQYF,TGTGCCAGTATGACCGGGACAGGGGGCCGGGAGCAGTACTTC
TRBJ1-5,TRBV28,NA,NA,CASKGGNQPQHF,TGTGCCAGCAAGGGAGGCAATCAGCCCCAGCATTTT
TRBJ2-3,TRBV7-2,NA,TRBD1,CASSLYFGTVEDTQYF,TGTGCCAGCAGCTTATATTTTGGGACAGTCGAAGATACGCAGTATTTT
TRBJ1-5,TRBV6-2/TRBV6-3,NA,NA,CASSLLGLSNQPQHF,TGTGCCAGCAGCCTTTTGGGCCTTAGCAATCAGCCCCAGCATTTT
TRBJ1-1,TRBV18,few,NA,CASSPRVNTEAFF,TGTGCCAGCTCACCAAGAGTCAACACTGAAGCTTTCTTT
TRBJ1-2,TRBV28,NA,NA,CASSTYRVYGYTF,TGTGCCAGCAGTACCTACAGGGTATATGGCTACACCTTC